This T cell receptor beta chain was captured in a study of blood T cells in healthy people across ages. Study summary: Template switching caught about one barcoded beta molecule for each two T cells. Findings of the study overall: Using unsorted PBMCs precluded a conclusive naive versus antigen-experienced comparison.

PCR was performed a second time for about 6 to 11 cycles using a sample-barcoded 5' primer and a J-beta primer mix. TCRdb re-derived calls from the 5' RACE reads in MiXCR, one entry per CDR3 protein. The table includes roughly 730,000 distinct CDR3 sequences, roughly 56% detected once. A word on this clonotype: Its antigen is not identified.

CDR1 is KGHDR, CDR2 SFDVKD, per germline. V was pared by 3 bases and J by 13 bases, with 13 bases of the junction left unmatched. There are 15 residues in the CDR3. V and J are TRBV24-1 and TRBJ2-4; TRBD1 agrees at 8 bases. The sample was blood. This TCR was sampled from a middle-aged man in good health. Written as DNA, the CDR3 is TGTGCCACCAGTGATGCAGGGGACAGGCTGGATAGGCAGTACTTC. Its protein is CATSDAGDRLDRQYF.